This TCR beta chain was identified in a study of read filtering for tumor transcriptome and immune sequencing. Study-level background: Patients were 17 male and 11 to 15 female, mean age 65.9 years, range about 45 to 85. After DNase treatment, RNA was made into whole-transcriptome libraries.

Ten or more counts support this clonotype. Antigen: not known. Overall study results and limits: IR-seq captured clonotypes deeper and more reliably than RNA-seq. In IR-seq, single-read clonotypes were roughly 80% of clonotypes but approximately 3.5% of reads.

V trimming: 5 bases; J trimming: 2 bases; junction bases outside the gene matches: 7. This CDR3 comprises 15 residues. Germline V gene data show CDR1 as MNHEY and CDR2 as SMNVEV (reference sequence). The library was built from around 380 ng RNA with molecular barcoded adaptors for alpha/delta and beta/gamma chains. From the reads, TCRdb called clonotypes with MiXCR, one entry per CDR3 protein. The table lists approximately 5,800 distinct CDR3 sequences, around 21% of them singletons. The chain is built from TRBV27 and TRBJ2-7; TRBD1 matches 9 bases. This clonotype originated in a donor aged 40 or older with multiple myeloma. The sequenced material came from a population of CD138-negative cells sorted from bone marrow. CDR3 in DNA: TGTGCCAGCAGTCGCCAACAGGGGGCAGCCTACGAGCAGTACTTC. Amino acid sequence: CASSRQQGAAYEQYF.